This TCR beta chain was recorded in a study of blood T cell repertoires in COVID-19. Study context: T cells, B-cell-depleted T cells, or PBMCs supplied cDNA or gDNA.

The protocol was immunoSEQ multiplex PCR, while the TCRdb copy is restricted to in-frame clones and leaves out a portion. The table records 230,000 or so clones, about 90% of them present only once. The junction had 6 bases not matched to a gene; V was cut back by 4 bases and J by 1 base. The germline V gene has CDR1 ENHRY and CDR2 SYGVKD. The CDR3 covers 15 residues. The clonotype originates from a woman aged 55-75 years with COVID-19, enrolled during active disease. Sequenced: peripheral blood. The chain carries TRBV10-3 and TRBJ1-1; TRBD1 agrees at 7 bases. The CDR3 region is CAISGTGAPNTEAFF. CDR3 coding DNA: TGTGCCATCAGTGGAACAGGGGCCCCGAACACTGAAGCTTTCTTT.